What follows is one T cell receptor (beta chain) and its context. Antigen unknown. The data are from a study of OX40 agonist ivuxolimab in advanced cancers. In the study overall: In this cohort, patients received ivuxolimab, an agonistic anti-OX40 (CD134) antibody. Findings and limits, study-wide: At doses 0.1 to 3.0 mg/kg, CD4+ and CD8+ clones expanded. Partial responders receiving 0.1-3.0 mg/kg showed among the lowest clonal expansion.

The repertoire was sequenced with immunoSEQ multiplex PCR; TCRdb's copy has only in-frame clones and lacks some. The sample lists 30,000 to 35,000 clones; roughly 80% were seen once. This clonotype was sampled from an adult with an advanced solid tumor such as melanoma, head and neck, liver or kidney cancer. Sequenced material: CD4+ or CD8+ T cells sorted from blood, taken in a trial of the OX40 agonist ivuxolimab.

The CDR3 bases are TGTGCCAGCGCCCGGAGGAGACCCCCCTACGAGCAGTACTTC. This gives the protein CASARRRPPYEQYF. The rearrangement links TRBV11-1 to TRBJ2-7; perhaps TRBD2 as D (5 bases). Germline V lookup: CDR1 SGHAT, CDR2 FQDESV (reference sequence). V shed 8 bases and J shed 2 bases, with 16 bases lying between them. The CDR3 is made up of 14 amino acids.